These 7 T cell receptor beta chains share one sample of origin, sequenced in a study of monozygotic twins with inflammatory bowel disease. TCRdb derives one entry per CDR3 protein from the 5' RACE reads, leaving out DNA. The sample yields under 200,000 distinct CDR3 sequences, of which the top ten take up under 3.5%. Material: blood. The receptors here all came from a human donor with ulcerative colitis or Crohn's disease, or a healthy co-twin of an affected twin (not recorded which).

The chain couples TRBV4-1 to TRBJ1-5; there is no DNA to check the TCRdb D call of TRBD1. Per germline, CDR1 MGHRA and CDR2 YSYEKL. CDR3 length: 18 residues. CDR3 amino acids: CASSQATGGVGNNQPQHF.

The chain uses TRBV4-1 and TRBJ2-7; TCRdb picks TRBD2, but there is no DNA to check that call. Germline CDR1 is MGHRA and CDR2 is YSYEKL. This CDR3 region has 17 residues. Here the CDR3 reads CASSRLGLAGDSYEQYF.

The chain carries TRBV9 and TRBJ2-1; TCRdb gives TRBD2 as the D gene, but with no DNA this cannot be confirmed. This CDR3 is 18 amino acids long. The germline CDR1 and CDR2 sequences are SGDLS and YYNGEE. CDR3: CASSVMVGTSGRANEQFF.

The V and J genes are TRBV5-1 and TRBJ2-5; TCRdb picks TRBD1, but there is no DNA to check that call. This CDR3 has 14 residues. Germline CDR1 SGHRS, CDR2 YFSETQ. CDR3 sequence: CASSSTGALETQYF.

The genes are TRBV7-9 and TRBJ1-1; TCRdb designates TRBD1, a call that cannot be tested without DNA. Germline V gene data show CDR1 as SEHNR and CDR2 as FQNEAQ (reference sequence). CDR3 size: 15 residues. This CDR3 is CASSLGQVGVAEAFF. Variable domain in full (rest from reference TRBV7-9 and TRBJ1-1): DTGVSQNPRHKITKRGQNVTFRCDPISEHNRLYWYRQTLGQGPEFLTYFQNEAQLEKSRLLSDRFSAERPKGSFSTLEIQRTEQGDSAMYLCASSLGQVGVAEAFFGQGTRLTVV.

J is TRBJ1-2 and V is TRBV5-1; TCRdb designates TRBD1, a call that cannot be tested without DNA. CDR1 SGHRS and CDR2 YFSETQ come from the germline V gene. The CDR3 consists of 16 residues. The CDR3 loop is CASSQPSLQGGYGYTF.

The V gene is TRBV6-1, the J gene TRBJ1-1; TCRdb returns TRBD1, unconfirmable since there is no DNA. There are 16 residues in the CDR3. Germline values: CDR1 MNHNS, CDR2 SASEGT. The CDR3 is CASSRDSPATGTEAFF.